This T cell receptor (beta chain) was captured by sequencing in a study of tumor-infiltrating lymphocytes in primary liver carcinoma. Overall study context: The cohort included men and women aged 30 to 69 years. The study's findings and limits: Merely about 8-25% of top clones occurred in all five tumor regions.

Unsorted bulk tissue (about 18-30 mg) underwent RNA and DNA co-extraction. These patients lived with chronic HBV infection and had never been treated. A constant-region primer served to make TCR beta cDNA from about 500 ng total RNA. Amplification in three nested multiplex PCR rounds with slightly modified ARM-PCR gave rise to TCR beta libraries. TRBV1-TRBV30 forward primers paired with a C-beta reverse primer were used in the first two PCR rounds, which ran about 11 cycles each. TCRdb reprocessed the multiplex PCR reads with MiXCR, giving one entry per CDR3 protein. The sample has fewer than 70,000 distinct CDR3 sequences; about three quarters are singletons. V lost 7 bases and J lost 3; bases outside the gene matches: 6. The CDR3 contains 14 residues. Germline V gives CDR1 MNHEY, CDR2 SVGEGT. As regards this clonotype: Its antigen is undetermined. As the CDR3 is not closed by the conserved phenylalanine or tryptophan, this likely results from a read error.

The TCR originated in a man in his forties or fifties with primary liver carcinoma and hepatitis B virus infection. J is TRBJ2-5 and V is TRBV6-2 or TRBV6-3, with 9 positions matching TRBD2. Source material: liver tumor tissue from sampling region 2. Specified subset: tumor region T2, inferior pole. The chain's CDR3 is CASKPTSGKETQYI. The CDR3 DNA reads as TGTGCCAGCAAACCGACTAGCGGAAAAGAGACCCAGTACATC.